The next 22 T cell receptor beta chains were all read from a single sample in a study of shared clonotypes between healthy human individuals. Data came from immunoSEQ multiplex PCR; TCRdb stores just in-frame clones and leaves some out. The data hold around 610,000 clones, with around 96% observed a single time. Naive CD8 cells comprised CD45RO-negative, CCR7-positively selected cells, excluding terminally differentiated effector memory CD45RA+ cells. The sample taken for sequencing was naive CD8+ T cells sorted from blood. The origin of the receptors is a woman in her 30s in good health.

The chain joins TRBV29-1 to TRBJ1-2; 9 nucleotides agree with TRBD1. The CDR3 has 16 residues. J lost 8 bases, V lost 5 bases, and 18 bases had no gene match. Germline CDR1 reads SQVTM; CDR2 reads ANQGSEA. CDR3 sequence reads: CSVLQPEFTGGWGYTF. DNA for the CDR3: TGCAGCGTTCTCCAGCCCGAATTCACAGGGGGCTGGGGCTACACCTTC.

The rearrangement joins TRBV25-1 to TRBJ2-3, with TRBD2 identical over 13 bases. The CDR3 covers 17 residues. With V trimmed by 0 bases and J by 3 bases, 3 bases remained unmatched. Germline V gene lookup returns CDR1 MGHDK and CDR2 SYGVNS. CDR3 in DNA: TGTGCCAGCAGTGAATATCAACTAGCGGGAGGGACAGATACGCAGTATTTT. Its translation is CASSEYQLAGGTDTQYF.

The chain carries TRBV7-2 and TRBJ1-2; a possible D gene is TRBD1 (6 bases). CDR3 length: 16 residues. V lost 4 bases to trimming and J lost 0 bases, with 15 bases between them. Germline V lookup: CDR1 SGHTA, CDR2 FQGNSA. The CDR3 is CASSYTPNRANYGYTF. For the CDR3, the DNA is TGTGCCAGCAGCTACACCCCTAACAGGGCTAACTATGGCTACACCTTC.

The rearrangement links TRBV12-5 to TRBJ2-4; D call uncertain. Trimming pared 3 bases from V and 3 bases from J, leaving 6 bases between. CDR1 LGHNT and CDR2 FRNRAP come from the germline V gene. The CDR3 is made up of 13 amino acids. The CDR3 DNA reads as TGTGCTAGTGGTTTTGGGTACAAAAACATTCAGTACTTC. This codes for CASGFGYKNIQYF.

CDR3 region: CASSLAGGPTRVTEAFF. DNA for the CDR3: TGTGCCAGCAGCTTGGCCGGCGGGCCTACGAGAGTCACTGAAGCTTTCTTT. The chain employs TRBV5-5 and TRBJ1-1, with D unclear. CDR3 length: 17 residues. Per germline, CDR1 SGHKS and CDR2 YYEKEE (reference sequence). V was pared by 0 bases and J by 4 bases, with 19 bases between.

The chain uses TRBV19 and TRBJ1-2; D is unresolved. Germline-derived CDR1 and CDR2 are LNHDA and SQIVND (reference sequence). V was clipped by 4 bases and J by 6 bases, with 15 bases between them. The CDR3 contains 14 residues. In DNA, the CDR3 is TGTGCCAGTAGTAACTCGTTAGGGAAGGATGGCTACACCTTC. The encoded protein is CASSNSLGKDGYTF.

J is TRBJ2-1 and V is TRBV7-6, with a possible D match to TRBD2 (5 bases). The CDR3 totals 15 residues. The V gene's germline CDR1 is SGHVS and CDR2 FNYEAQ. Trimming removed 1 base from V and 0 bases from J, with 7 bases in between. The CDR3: CASSLGLLSYNEQFF. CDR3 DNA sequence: TGTGCCAGCAGCTTAGGACTACTCTCCTACAATGAGCAGTTCTTC.

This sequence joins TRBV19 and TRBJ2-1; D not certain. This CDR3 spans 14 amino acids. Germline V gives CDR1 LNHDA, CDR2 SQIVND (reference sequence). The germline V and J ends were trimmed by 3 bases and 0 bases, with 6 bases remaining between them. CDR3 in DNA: TGTGCCAGTAGTATCTATAGCTCCTACAATGAGCAGTTCTTC. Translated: CASSIYSSYNEQFF. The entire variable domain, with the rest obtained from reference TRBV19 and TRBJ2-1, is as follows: DGGITQSPKYLFRKEGQNVTLSCEQNLNHDAMYWYRQDPGQGLRLIYYSQIVNDFQKGDIAEGYSVSREKKESFPLTVTSAQKNPTAFYLCASSIYSSYNEQFFGPGTRLTVL.

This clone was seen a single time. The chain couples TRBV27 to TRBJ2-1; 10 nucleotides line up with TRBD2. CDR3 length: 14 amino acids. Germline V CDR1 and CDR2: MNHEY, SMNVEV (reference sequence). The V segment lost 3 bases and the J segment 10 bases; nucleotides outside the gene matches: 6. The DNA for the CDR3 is TGTGCCAGCAGTTTCGAGCTAGCGGGAGAGGAGCAGTTCTTC. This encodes CASSFELAGEEQFF.

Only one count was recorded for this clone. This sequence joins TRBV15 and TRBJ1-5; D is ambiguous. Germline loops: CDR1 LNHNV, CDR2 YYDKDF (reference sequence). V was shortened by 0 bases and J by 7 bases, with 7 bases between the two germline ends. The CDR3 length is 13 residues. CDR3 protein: CATSRDPPQPQHF. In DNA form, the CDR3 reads TGTGCCACCAGCAGAGATCCGCCGCAGCCCCAGCATTTT.

The CDR3 loop is CASSQASGGVDEQFF. CDR3 DNA sequence: TGCGCCAGCAGCCAGGCGTCGGGGGGCGTCGATGAGCAGTTCTTC. The chain combines TRBV5-1 with TRBJ2-1, with D perhaps TRBD2 (7 bases). Trimming left V 4 bases short and J 8 bases short, with 19 bases between. Per germline, CDR1 SGHRS and CDR2 YFSETQ. The CDR3 is 15 residues long.

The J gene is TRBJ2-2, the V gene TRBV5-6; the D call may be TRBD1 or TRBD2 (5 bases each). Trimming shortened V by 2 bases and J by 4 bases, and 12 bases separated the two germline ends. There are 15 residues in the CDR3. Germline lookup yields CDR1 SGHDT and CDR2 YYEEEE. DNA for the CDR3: TGTGCCAGCAGCTTTCCCAGGGCGGGCACCGGGGAGCTGTTTTTT. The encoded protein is CASSFPRAGTGELFF.

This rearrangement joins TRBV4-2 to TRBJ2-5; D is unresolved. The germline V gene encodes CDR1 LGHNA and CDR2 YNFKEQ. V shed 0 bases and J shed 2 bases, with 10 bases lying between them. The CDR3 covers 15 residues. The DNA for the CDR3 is TGTGCCAGCAGCCAAGATCAGGTGGGACAAGAGACCCAGTACTTC. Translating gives CASSQDQVGQETQYF.

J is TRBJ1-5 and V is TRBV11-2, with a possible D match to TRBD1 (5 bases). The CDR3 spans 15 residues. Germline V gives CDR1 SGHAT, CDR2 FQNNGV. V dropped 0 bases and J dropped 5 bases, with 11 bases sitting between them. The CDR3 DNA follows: TGTGCCAGCAGCTTAGAGGCAGGGCCCCATCAGCCCCAGCATTTT. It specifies CASSLEAGPHQPQHF.

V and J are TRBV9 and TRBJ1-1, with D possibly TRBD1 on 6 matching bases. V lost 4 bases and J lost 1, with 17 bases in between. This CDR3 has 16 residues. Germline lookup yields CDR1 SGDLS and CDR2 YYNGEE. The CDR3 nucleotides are TGTGCCAGCAGCCCCGGACGGACGGGACAGAACACTGAAGCTTTCTTT. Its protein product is CASSPGRTGQNTEAFF.

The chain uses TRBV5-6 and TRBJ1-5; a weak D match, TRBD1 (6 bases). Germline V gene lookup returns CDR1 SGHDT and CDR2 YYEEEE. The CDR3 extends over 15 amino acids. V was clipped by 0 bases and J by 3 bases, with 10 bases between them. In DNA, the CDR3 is TGTGCCAGCAGCTTGGGGACAGATATCAATCAGCCCCAGCATTTT. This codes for CASSLGTDINQPQHF.

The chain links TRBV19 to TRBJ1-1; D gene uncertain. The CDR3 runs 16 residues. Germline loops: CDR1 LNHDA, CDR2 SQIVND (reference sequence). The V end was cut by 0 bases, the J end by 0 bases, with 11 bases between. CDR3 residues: CASSIDPLIMNTEAFF. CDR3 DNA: TGTGCCAGTAGTATAGACCCTCTAATCATGAACACTGAAGCTTTCTTT.

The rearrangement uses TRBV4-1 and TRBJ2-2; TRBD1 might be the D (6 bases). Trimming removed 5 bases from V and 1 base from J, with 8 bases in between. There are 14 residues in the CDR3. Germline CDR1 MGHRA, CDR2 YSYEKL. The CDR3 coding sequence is TGCGCCAGCAGCTCGGGACAGAACACCGGGGAGCTGTTTTTT. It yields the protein CASSSGQNTGELFF.

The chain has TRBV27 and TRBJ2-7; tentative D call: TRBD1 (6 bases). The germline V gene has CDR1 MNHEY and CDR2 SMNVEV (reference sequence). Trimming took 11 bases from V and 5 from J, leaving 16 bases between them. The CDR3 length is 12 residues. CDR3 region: CAGNRVSHEQYF. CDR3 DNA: TGTGCCGGGAACAGGGTTTCCCACGAGCAGTACTTC.

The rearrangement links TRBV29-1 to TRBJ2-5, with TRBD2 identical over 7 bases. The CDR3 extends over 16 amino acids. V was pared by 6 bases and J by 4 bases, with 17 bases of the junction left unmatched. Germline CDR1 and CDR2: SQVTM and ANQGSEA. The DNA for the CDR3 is TGCAGCGTGTGGGTGGTTCGGGGGAGGGCACCAGAGACCCAGTACTTC. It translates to CSVWVVRGRAPETQYF.

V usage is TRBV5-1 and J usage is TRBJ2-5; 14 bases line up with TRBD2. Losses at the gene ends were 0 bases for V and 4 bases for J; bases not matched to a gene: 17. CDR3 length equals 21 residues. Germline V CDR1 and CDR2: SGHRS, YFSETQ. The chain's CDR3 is CASSLGLAGGPVPMVGETQYF. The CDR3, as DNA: TGCGCCAGCAGCTTGGGACTAGCGGGAGGGCCGGTCCCCATGGTAGGAGAGACCCAGTACTTC. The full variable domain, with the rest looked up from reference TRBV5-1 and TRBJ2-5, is KAGVTQTPRYLIKTRGQQVTLSCSPISGHRSVSWYQQTPGQGLQFLFEYFSETQRNKGNFPGRFSGRQFSNSRSEMNVSTLELGDSALYLCASSLGLAGGPVPMVGETQYFGPGTRLLVL.

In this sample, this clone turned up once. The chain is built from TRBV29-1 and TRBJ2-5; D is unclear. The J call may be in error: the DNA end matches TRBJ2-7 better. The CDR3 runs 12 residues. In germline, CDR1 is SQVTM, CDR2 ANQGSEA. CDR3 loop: CSVATDSYEQYF. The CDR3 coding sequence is TGCAGCGTTGCGACGGACTCCTACGAGCAGTACTTC.